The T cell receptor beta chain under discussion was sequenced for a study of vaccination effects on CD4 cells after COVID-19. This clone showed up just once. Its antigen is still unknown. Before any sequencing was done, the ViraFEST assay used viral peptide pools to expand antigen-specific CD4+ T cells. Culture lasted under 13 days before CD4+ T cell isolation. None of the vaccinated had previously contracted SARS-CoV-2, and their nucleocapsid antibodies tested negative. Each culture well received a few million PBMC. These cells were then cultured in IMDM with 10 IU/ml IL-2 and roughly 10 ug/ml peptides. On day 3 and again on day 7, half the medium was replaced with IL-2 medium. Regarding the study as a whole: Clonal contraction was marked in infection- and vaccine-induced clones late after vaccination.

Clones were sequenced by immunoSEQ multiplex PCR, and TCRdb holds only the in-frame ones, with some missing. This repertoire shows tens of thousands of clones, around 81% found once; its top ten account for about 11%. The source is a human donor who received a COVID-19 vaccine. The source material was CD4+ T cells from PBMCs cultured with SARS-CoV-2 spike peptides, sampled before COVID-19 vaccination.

The CDR3 DNA follows: TGTGCCTGGAGTGAGCAGGGGATCAGGGAGACCCAGTACTTC. It translates to CAWSEQGIRETQYF. The chain has TRBV30 and TRBJ2-5; maybe TRBD1 (6 bases). With 1 base removed from V and 5 bases from J, the gap between germline ends came to 14 bases. Germline V gene data show CDR1 as GTSNPN and CDR2 as SVGIG (reference sequence). This CDR3 has 14 amino acids.